This T cell receptor beta chain is from a study of blood T cell repertoires in COVID-19. Looking at the study overall: The study drew acute and convalescent COVID-19 samples from the United States, Italy and Spain. Sources were T cells, B-cell-depleted T cells, or PBMCs; the material itself was cDNA or gDNA.

In the authors' methods: Estimates of nucleated cell counts were drawn from the amplification of reference gene primers. Using immunoSEQ multiplex PCR, the repertoire was profiled, and TCRdb retains in-frame clones only, with some absent. V, J and clone size were drawn from that table, and D and trimming were deduced from the DNA. The sample lists roughly 80,000 clones, roughly 82% seen once, with around 12% in the top ten. This clone was counted a single time. Trimming left V 3 bases short and J 2 bases short, with 15 bases between. Per germline, CDR1 KGHSH and CDR2 LQKENI. The CDR3 sequence is 16 residues long.

This sequence originates from a man aged 80 or over with acute or convalescent COVID-19. This chain connects TRBV18 to TRBJ2-3, with D possibly TRBD2 on 7 matching bases. Material: peripheral blood. The CDR3 nucleotides are TGTGCCAGCTCACCTTCTGCGGGGGCCTACACAGATACGCAGTATTTT. Its protein is CASSPSAGAYTDTQYF.